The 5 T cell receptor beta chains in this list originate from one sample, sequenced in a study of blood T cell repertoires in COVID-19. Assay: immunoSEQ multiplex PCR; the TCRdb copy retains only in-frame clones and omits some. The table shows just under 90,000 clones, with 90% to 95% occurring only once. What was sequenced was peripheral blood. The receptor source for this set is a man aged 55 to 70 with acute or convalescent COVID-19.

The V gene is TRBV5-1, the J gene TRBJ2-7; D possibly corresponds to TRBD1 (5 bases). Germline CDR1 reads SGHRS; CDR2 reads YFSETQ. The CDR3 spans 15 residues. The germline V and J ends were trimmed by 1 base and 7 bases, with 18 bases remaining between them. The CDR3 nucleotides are TGCGCCAGCAGCTTGACCAGGGATAACGTCCTTGAGCAGTACTTC. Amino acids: CASSLTRDNVLEQYF.

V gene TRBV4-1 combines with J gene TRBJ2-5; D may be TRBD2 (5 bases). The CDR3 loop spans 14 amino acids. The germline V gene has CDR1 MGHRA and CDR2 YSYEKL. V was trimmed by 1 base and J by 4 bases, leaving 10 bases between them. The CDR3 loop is CASSQVSSRETQYF. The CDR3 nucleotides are TGCGCCAGCAGCCAAGTTTCTAGCCGAGAGACCCAGTACTTC.

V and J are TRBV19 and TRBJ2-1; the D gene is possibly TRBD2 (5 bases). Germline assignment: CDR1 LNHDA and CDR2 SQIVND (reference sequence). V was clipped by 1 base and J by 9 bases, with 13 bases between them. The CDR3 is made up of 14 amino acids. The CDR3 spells CASSIGGIEGEQFF. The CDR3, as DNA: TGTGCCAGTAGTATAGGAGGGATCGAGGGTGAGCAGTTCTTC.

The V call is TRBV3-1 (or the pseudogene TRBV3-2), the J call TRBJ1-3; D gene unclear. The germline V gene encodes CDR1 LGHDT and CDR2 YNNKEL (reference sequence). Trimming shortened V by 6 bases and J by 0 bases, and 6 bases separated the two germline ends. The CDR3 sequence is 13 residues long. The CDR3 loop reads CASRHNSGNTIYF. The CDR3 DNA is TGTGCCAGCAGACACAACTCTGGAAACACCATATATTTT.

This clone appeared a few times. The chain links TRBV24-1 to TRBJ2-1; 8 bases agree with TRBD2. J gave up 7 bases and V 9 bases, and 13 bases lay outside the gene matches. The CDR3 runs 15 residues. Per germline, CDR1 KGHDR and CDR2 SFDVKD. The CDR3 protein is CATRPAGVGGNEQFF. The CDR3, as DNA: TGTGCCACCCGACCAGCGGGAGTGGGGGGTAATGAGCAGTTCTTC.